Here is one TCR beta chain with its context. Its specificity is not known. This record belongs to a study of a mutant IDH1 vaccine in newly diagnosed glioma. Across the whole study: Eight vaccinations were given in weeks 1, 3, 5, 7, 11, 15, 19 and 23. Treated patients comprised approximately 60% males and 37.5% females, mean age roughly 44 years. Beforehand, treatment had been radiotherapy, temozolomide, or both; the majority received both.

Using immunoSEQ multiplex PCR, the repertoire was profiled, and TCRdb retains in-frame clones only, with some absent. The sample includes about 20,000 clones, roughly 86% of them seen just once. Time point in this sample: week 23, last vaccination. It was 300 ug of mutant IDH1 20-mer peptide that made up each vaccine dose, given with topical imiquimod. Donors harbored newly found WHO grade 3 or 4 IDH1-mutant, ATRX-lost astrocytomas. Per germline, CDR1 SGHNT and CDR2 YYREEE (reference sequence). V dropped 3 bases and J dropped 0 bases, with 18 bases sitting between them. The CDR3 contains 18 residues. V gene TRBV5-4 combines with J gene TRBJ2-2; D is uncertain. The clonotype comes from a young man with glioma. The sequencing here drew on PBMCs, taken from a glioma patient whose treatment included an IDH1 peptide vaccine. CDR3 in amino acids: CASSSLWSGSTNTGELFF. DNA of the CDR3: TGTGCCAGCAGCTCACTGTGGTCGGGTTCTACGAACACCGGGGAGCTGTTTTTT.